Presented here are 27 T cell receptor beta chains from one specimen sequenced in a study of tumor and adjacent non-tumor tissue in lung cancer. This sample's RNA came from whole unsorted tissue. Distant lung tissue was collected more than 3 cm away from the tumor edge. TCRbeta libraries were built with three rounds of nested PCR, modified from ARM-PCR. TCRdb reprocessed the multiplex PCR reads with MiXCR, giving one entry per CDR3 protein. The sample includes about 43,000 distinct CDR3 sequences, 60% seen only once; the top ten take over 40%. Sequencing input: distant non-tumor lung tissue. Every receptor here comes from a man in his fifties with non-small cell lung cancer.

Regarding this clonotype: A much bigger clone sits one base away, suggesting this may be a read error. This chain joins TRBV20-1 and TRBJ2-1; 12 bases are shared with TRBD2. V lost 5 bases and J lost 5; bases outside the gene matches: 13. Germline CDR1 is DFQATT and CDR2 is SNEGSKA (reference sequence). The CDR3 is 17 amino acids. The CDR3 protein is CSAWGLTSGGLNNEQFF. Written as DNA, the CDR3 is TGCAGTGCTTGGGGCCTGACTAGCGGGGGACTTAACAATGAGCAGTTCTTC.

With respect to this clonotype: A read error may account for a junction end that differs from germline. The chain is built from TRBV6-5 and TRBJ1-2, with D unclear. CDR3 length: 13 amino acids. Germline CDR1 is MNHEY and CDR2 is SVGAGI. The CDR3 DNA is TGTGCCAGCAGTTATAGGCCTAACTATGGCTACACGTTC. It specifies CASSYRPNYGYTF.

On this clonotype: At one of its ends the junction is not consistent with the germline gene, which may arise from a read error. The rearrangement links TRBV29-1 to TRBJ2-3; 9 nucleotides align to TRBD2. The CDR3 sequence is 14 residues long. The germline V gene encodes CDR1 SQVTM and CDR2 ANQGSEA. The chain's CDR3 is CSRTLAGGPDTPYF. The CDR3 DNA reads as TGCAGCCGCACGCTGGCGGGGGGGCCAGATACGCCGTATTTT.

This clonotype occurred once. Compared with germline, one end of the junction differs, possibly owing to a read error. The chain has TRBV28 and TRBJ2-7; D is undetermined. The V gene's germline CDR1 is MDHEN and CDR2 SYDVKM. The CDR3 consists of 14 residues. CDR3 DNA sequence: TGTGCCGGCAGTTTTTCTCCCCCCCCCTACGAGCAGTACTTC. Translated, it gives CAGSFSPPPYEQYF.

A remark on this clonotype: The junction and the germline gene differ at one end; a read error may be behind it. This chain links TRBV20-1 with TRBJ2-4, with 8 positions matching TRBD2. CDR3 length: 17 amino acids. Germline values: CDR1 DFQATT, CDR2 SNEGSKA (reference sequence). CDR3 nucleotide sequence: TGCAGTGTTAGAGATCCCGGACTATCGGGGGGGCAGAACATTCAGTACTTC. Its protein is CSVRDPGLSGGQNIQYF.

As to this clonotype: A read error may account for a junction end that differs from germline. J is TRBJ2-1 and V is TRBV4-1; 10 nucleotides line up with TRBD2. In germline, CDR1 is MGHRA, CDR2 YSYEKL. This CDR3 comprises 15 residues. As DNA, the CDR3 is TGCGCCAACAGCCCCCCGGGACTAGCGTTCGATGTGCAGTTCTTC. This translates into CANSPPGLAFDVQFF.

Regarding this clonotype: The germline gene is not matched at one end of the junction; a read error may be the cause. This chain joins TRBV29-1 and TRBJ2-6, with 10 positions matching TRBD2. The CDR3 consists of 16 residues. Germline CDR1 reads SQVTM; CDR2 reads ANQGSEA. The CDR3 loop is CSVATSGVSGTNVLTF. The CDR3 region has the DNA TGCAGCGTCGCTACTAGCGGGGTCTCTGGGACCAACGTCCTGACTTTC.

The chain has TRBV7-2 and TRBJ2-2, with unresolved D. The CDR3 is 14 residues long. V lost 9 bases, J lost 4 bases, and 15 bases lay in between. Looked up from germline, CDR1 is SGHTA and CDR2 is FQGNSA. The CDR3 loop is CASSPRFCTGELFF. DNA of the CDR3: TGTGCCAGTAGCCCCCGCTTCTGCACCGGGGAGCTGTTTTTT.

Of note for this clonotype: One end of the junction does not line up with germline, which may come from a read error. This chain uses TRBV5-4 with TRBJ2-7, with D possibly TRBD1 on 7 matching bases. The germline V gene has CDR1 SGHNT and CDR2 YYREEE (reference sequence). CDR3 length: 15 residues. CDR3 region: CASSLGRDSSYEHYF. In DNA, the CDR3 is TGTGCCAGTAGCTTGGGGCGGGACAGCTCATACGAGCACTACTTC.

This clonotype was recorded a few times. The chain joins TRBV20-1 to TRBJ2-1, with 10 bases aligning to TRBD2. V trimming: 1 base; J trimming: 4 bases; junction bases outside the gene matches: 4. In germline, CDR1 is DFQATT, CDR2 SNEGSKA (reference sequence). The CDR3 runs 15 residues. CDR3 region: CSARASAGGYNEQFF. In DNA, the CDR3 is TGCAGTGCTAGAGCTTCAGCGGGGGGGTACAATGAGCAGTTCTTC.

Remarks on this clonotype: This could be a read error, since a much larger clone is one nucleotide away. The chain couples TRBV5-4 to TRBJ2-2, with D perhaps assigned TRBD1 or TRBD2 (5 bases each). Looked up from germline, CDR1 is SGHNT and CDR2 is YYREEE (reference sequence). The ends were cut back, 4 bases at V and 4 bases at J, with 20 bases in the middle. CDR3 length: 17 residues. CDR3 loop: CASSQGGLAGSTGELFF. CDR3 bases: TGTGCCAGCAGCCAGGGCGGGCTAGCAGGAAGCACCGGGGAGCTGTTTTTT.

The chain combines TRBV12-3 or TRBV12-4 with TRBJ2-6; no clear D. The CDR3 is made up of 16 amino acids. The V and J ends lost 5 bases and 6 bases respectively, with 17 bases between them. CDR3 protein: CASSRWAAALANVLTF. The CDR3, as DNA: TGTGCCAGCAGTAGGTGGGCTGCGGCTTTGGCCAACGTCCTGACTTTC.

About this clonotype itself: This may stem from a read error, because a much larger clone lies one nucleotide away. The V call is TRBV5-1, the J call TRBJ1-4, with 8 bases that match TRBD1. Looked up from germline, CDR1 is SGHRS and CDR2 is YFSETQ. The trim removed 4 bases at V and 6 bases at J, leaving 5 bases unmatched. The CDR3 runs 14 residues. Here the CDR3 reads CASSMLQGDEKLFF. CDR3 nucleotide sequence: TGCGCCAGCAGCATGTTACAGGGGGATGAAAAACTGTTTTTT.

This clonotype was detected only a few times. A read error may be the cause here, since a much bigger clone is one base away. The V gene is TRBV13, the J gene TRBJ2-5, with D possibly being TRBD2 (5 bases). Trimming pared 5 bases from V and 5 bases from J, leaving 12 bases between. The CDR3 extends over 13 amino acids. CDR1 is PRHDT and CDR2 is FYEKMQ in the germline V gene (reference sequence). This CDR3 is CASSRAAQETQYF. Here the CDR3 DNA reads TGTGCCAGCAGCCGAGCGGCGCAGGAGACCCAGTACTTC.

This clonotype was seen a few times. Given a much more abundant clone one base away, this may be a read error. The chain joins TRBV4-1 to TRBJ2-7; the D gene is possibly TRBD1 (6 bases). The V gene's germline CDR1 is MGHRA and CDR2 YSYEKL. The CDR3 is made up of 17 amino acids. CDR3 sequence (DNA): TGCGCCAGCAACCAAGATGGGGCTGAGGGGGTACCCTACGAGCAGTACTTC. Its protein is CASNQDGAEGVPYEQYF.

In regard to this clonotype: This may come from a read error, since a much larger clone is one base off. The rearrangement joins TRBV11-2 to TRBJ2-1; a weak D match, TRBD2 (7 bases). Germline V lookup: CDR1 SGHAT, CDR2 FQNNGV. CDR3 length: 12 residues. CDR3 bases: TGTGCCAGCAGGGAGGGGGGGAATGAGCAGCTCTTC. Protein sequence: CASREGGNEQLF. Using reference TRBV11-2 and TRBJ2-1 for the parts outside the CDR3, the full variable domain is EAGVAQSPRYKIIEKRQSVAFWCNPISGHATLYWYQQILGQGPKLLIQFQNNGVVDDSQLPKDRFSAERLKGVDSTLKIQPAKLEDSAVYLCASREGGNEQLFGPGTRLTVL.

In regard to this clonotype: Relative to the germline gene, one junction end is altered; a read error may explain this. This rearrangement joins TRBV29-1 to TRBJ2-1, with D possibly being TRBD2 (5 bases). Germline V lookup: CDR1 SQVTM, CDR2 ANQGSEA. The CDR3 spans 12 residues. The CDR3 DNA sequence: TGCAGCGTTGAGCCGGGGTACAATGAGCGGTCCTTC. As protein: CSVEPGYNERSF.

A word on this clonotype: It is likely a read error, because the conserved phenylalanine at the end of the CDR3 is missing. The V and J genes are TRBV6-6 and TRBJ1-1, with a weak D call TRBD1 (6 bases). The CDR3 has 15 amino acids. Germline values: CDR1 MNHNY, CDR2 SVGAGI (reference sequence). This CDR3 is CTSSRTALSNTEAFL. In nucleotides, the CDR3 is TGTACCAGCAGCCGGACAGCGCTTTCGAACACTGAAGCTTTCTTG.

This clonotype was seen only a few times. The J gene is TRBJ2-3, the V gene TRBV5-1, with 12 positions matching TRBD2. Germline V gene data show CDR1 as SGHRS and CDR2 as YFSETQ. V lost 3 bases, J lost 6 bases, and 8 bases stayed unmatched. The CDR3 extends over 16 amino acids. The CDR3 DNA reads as TGCGCCAGCAGCTCGGTCCTAGCGGGAGGGAAGGATACGCAGTATTTT. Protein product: CASSSVLAGGKDTQYF.

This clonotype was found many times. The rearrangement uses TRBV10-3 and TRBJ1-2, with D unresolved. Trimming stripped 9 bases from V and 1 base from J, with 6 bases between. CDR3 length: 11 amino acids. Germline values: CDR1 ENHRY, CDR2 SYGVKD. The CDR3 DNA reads TGTGCCATTGAGAATAACTATGGCTACACCTTC. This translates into CAIENNYGYTF.

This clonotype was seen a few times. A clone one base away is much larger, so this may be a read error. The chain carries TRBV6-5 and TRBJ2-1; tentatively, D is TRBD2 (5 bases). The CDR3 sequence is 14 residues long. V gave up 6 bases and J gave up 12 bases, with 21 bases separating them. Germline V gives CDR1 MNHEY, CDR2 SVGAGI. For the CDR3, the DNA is TGTGCCAGCAGGCGAGGGAGCCACCGTTTCGGGCAGTTCTTC. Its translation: CASRRGSHRFGQFF.

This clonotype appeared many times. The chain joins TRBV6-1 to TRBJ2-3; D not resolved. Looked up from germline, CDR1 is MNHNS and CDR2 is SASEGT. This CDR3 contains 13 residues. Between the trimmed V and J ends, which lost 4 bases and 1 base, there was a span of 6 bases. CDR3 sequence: CASSAKGTDTQYF. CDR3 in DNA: TGTGCCAGCAGTGCCAAAGGCACAGATACGCAGTATTTT.

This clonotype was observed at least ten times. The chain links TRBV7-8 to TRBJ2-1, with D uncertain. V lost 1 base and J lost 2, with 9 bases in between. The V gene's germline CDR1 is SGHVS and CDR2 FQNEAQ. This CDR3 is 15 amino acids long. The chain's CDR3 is CASSLDVGTYNEQFF. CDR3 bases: TGTGCCAGCAGCTTAGATGTGGGTACCTACAATGAGCAGTTCTTC.

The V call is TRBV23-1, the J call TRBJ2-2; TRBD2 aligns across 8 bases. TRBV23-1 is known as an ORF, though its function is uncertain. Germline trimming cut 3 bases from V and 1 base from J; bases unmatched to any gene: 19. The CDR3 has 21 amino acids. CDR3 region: CASSQSGTWRDSGENTGELFF. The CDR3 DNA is TGCGCCAGCAGTCAGTCAGGGACATGGCGAGATAGCGGGGAGAACACCGGGGAGCTGTTTTTT.

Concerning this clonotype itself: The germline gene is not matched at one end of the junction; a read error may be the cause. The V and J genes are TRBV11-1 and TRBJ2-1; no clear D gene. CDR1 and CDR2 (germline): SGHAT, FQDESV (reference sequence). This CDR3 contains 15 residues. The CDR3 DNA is TGTCCCAGCAGCCCAACGGTTAACCGGTACAATGAGCAGTTCTTC. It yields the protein CPSSPTVNRYNEQFF. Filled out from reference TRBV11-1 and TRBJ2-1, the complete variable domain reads EAEVAQSPRYKITEKSQAVAFWCDPISGHATLYWYRQILGQGPELLVQFQDESVVDDSQLPKDRFSAERLKGVDSTLKIQPAELGDSAMYLCPSSPTVNRYNEQFFGPGTRLTVL.

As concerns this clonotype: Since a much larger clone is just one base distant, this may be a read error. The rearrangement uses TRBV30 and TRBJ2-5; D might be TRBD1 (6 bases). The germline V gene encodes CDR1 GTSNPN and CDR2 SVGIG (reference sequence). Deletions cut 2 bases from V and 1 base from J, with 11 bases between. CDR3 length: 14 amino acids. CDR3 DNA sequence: TGTGCCTGGAGTAAGGGGGACACCCAAGAGACCCAGTACTTC. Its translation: CAWSKGDTQETQYF. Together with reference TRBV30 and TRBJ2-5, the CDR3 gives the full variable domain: SQTIHQWPATLVQPVGSPLSLECTVEGTSNPNLYWYRQAAGRGLQLLFYSVGIGQISSEVPQNLSASRPQDRQFILSSKKLLLSDSGFYLCAWSKGDTQETQYFGPGTRLLVL.

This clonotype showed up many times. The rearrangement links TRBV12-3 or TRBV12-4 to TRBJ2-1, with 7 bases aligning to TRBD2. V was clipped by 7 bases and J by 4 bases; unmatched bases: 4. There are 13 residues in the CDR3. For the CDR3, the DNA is TGTGCCAGCACCCTGGGACTATACAATGAGCAGTTCTTC. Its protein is CASTLGLYNEQFF.